This T cell receptor (beta chain) stems from a study of T cells after yellow fever vaccination. Study as a whole: In the case of low-cell-number fractions, SMART-Seq v4 Ultra Low Input was used for preparation. Study conclusions and caveats: Although most clonotypes did not, a small share appeared in both CD4 and CD8 compartments.

They built TCR cDNA with 5'RACE template switching, a step that put in a universal primer site and UMIs. TCRdb processed the 5' RACE reads anew with MiXCR; each CDR3 protein has one entry. This table holds under 700,000 distinct CDR3 sequences, less than 20% found once. There are a few counts of this clonotype. Its antigen is undetermined. CDR1 and CDR2 (germline): MNHEY, SVGAGI. V lost 0 bases and J lost 3, with 9 bases in between. CDR3 length: 15 amino acids. The chain links TRBV6-5 to TRBJ2-4, with no clear D. This receptor was identified in a man between 18 and 29 years old who received the YFV17D yellow fever vaccine. The sequenced sample was PBMCs, obtained about 5 days after the first yellow fever vaccination. The CDR3 is CASSYSQTYKNIQYF. As DNA, the CDR3 is TGTGCCAGCAGTTACTCACAGACCTACAAAAACATTCAGTACTTC.